What follows are 27 T cell receptor beta chains derived from one specimen sequenced in a study of blood T cell repertoires in COVID-19. Generated by immunoSEQ multiplex PCR, the TCRdb table keeps only in-frame clones and is missing some. The sample lists roughly 140,000 clones, about 87% occurring once. The source material was peripheral blood. The receptor source for this set is a woman between 40 and 55 years old with acute or convalescent COVID-19.

The V and J genes are TRBV28 and TRBJ1-4; no clear D gene. The CDR3 is 15 residues long. V shed 1 base and J shed 5 bases, with 11 bases lying between them. Germline V gene sequence: CDR1 MDHEN, CDR2 SYDVKM. Here the CDR3 DNA reads TGTGCCAGCAGTTTATTCTCGGGAACCAATGAAAAACTGTTTTTT. Translating it yields CASSLFSGTNEKLFF. The full variable domain, with the rest looked up from reference TRBV28 and TRBJ1-4, is DVKVTQSSRYLVKRTGEKVFLECVQDMDHENMFWYRQDPGLGLRLIYFSYDVKMKEKGDIPEGYSVSREKKERFSLILESASTNQTSMYLCASSLFSGTNEKLFFGSGTQLSVL.

CDR3 DNA: TGTGCCAGCAGCCCGACAGTATCTGCTGGGGCCAACGTCCTGACTTTC. Translation gives CASSPTVSAGANVLTF. The chain links TRBV7-7 to TRBJ2-6; tentative D call: TRBD1 (5 bases). The V end was cut by 5 bases, the J end by 2 bases, with 13 bases between. This CDR3 is built from 16 residues. In germline, CDR1 is SSHAT, CDR2 FNYEAQ (reference sequence).

This clone showed up just once. V and J are TRBV29-1 and TRBJ1-2; 8 bases are a match to TRBD1. The length of the CDR3 is 12 residues. Germline values: CDR1 SQVTM, CDR2 ANQGSEA. J was trimmed by 8 bases and V by 6 bases; bases with no gene match: 8. The CDR3 here is CSVVTGVQGYTF. The CDR3 nucleotides are TGCAGCGTCGTGACAGGGGTTCAAGGCTACACCTTC.

The gene calls are TRBV29-1 and TRBJ1-2; TRBD1 matches 12 bases. The CDR3 is 15 residues long. J lost 4 bases, V lost 6 bases, and 9 bases had no gene match. CDR1 SQVTM and CDR2 ANQGSEA come from the germline V gene. The CDR3 is CSVSTGTGGRYGYTF. The CDR3 nucleotides are TGCAGCGTGTCCACCGGGACAGGGGGCCGCTATGGCTACACCTTC.

This chain links TRBV5-4 with TRBJ1-1; weak D call: TRBD1 (5 bases). From germline, CDR1 is SGHNT and CDR2 YYREEE (reference sequence). CDR3 length: 16 amino acids. V was trimmed by 0 bases and J by 1 base, leaving 13 bases between them. CDR3 amino acids: CASSLVGRGENTEAFF. Here the CDR3 DNA reads TGTGCCAGCAGCTTGGTGGGGAGGGGCGAGAACACTGAAGCTTTCTTT.

The V and J genes are TRBV24-1 and TRBJ2-1; a weak D match, TRBD2 (6 bases). Germline values: CDR1 KGHDR, CDR2 SFDVKD. Trimming took 5 bases from V and 4 from J, leaving 11 bases between them. The CDR3 has 14 amino acids. Written as DNA, the CDR3 is TGTGCCACCAGTGGAGGGGCGGGGTACAATGAGCAGTTCTTC. As protein: CATSGGAGYNEQFF.

The CDR3 DNA reads as TGTGCCAGCAGGACCGGCGGGCGGGAGCAGTACTTC. This codes for CASRTGGREQYF. The chain links TRBV12-3 or TRBV12-4 to TRBJ2-7; D is possibly TRBD2 (5 bases). V was clipped by 6 bases and J by 7 bases, with 13 bases between them. There are 12 residues in the CDR3.

The chain employs TRBV19 and TRBJ1-2; perhaps TRBD1 as D (5 bases). The V and J ends lost 3 bases and 1 base respectively, with 6 bases between them. The CDR3 spans 13 residues. Germline V gene sequence: CDR1 LNHDA, CDR2 SQIVND (reference sequence). DNA for the CDR3: TGTGCCAGTAGTATGGGACTTAACTATGGCTACACCTTC. Residues: CASSMGLNYGYTF.

This clone was seen just once. The V call is TRBV10-3, the J call TRBJ1-5; the match to TRBD1 covers 7 bases. With 7 bases clipped from V and 6 bases from J, the junction kept 6 bases outside the gene matches. This CDR3 region has 13 residues. In germline, CDR1 is ENHRY, CDR2 SYGVKD. This chain's CDR3 is CAIKGQVGQPQHF. As DNA, the CDR3 is TGTGCCATCAAAGGACAGGTTGGTCAGCCCCAGCATTTT.

V is TRBV29-1 and J is TRBJ2-3, with 11 bases matching TRBD2. The CDR3 contains 15 residues. CDR1 is SQVTM and CDR2 is ANQGSEA in the germline V gene. V shed 7 bases, J shed 6 bases, and the junction held 12 bases outside the gene matches. CDR3 region: CSAVGTSGATDTQYF. DNA of the CDR3: TGCAGCGCCGTCGGGACTAGCGGCGCGACGGATACGCAGTATTTT.

In this sample, this clone turned up a few times. The gene calls are TRBV19 and TRBJ2-7, with TRBD2 as a possible D gene (6 bases). The germline V gene has CDR1 LNHDA and CDR2 SQIVND (reference sequence). V lost 4 bases and J lost 4, with 14 bases in between. This CDR3 has 14 amino acids. The CDR3 coding sequence is TGTGCCAGTAGTAGAAGCGGGTCTCTTTACGAGCAGTACTTC. It translates to CASSRSGSLYEQYF. The full variable domain, in which reference TRBV19 and TRBJ2-7 provide the parts outside the CDR3, is DGGITQSPKYLFRKEGQNVTLSCEQNLNHDAMYWYRQDPGQGLRLIYYSQIVNDFQKGDIAEGYSVSREKKESFPLTVTSAQKNPTAFYLCASSRSGSLYEQYFGPGTRLTVT.

In its sample, this clone was seen a few times. The chain combines TRBV6-5 with TRBJ1-1; D not certain. With 2 bases removed from V and 1 base from J, the gap between germline ends came to 5 bases. CDR1 is MNHEY and CDR2 is SVGAGI in the germline V gene. The CDR3 runs to 13 residues. DNA of the CDR3: TGTGCCAGCAGTTACACTGAGAACACTGAAGCTTTCTTT. This translates into CASSYTENTEAFF.

There are a few counts of this clone. The V and J genes are TRBV5-4 and TRBJ2-7; 9 positions match TRBD1. Trimming cost V 5 bases and J 1 base; bases outside gene matches: 7. The V gene's germline CDR1 is SGHNT and CDR2 YYREEE (reference sequence). This CDR3 has 15 amino acids. CDR3 region: CASRSGTGTSYEQYF. The CDR3 DNA reads as TGTGCCAGCAGATCCGGGACAGGGACTTCCTACGAGCAGTACTTC.

The sample holds one count of this clone. V gene TRBV18 combines with J gene TRBJ1-2, with D uncertain. V shed 2 bases and J shed 1 base, with 11 bases lying between them. The CDR3 spans 15 residues. The V gene's germline CDR1 is KGHSH and CDR2 LQKENI. The CDR3 region is CASSPVSEVNYGYTF. CDR3 DNA sequence: TGTGCCAGCTCACCAGTTTCAGAGGTTAACTATGGCTACACCTTC. The full variable domain, its missing parts supplied by reference TRBV18 and TRBJ1-2, is NAGVMQNPRHLVRRRGQEARLRCSPMKGHSHVYWYRQLPEEGLKFMVYLQKENIIDESGMPKERFSAEFPKEGPSILRIQQVVRGDSAAYFCASSPVSEVNYGYTFGSGTRLTVV.

This clone was counted a single time. This chain joins TRBV12-3 or TRBV12-4 and TRBJ1-2; 8 bases agree with TRBD1. Trimming cost V 6 bases and J 10 bases; bases outside gene matches: 7. The CDR3 is 12 residues long. This chain's CDR3 is CASRSYRGDYTF. The CDR3 region has the DNA TGTGCCAGCAGGTCATACAGGGGGGACTACACCTTC.

This chain uses TRBV30 with TRBJ1-1; perhaps TRBD1 as D (5 bases). Trimming pared 8 bases from V and 1 base from J, leaving 14 bases between. This CDR3 comprises 13 residues. The germline V gene encodes CDR1 GTSNPN and CDR2 SVGIG (reference sequence). The CDR3 nucleotides are TGTGCCCGCGATCAGGGAGGGAACACTGAAGCTTTCTTT. Translation: CARDQGGNTEAFF. Using reference TRBV30 and TRBJ1-1 for the parts outside the CDR3, the full variable domain is SQTIHQWPATLVQPVGSPLSLECTVEGTSNPNLYWYRQAAGRGLQLLFYSVGIGQISSEVPQNLSASRPQDRQFILSSKKLLLSDSGFYLCARDQGGNTEAFFGQGTRLTVV.

Concerning this clone itself: One end of the junction fails to match germline, which may point to a read error. The CDR3 reads CASSSQGLALLF. The CDR3 DNA follows: TGTGCCAGCAGTTCACAGGGTTTGGCCCTCCTCTTC. J is TRBJ1-2 and V is TRBV6-6; a weak D match, TRBD1 (6 bases). Germline V gene data show CDR1 as MNHNY and CDR2 as SVGAGI (reference sequence). CDR3 length: 12 residues.

Concerning this clone: The junction and the germline gene differ at one end; a read error may be behind it. V gene TRBV27 combines with J gene TRBJ1-2, with a weak D call TRBD1 (5 bases). CDR3 length equals 15 residues. Germline CDR1 and CDR2: MNHEY and SMNVEV (reference sequence). CDR3: CASSFQAQGNYGYTF. CDR3 in DNA: TGTGCCAGTAGTTTCCAGGCCCAGGGAAACTATGGCTACACCTTC.

The chain has TRBV19 and TRBJ1-1; TRBD1 agrees at 8 bases. CDR3 length: 13 amino acids. Germline values: CDR1 LNHDA, CDR2 SQIVND (reference sequence). V dropped 1 base and J dropped 11; count of bases not matched to a gene: 6. Here the CDR3 reads CASSIGRGLEAFF. The CDR3, as DNA: TGTGCCAGTAGTATAGGCAGGGGGCTCGAGGCTTTCTTT.

The chain is built from TRBV30 and TRBJ2-7; perhaps TRBD1 as D (6 bases). In germline, CDR1 is GTSNPN, CDR2 SVGIG (reference sequence). Trimming shortened V by 0 bases and J by 6 bases, and 9 bases separated the two germline ends. This CDR3 spans 12 amino acids. CDR3 coding DNA: TGTGCCTGGAGTGTCGTCAGGGGCGAGCAGTACTTC. This sequence encodes CAWSVVRGEQYF.

The V gene is TRBV5-1, the J gene TRBJ2-1; 7 positions match TRBD1. The CDR3 consists of 14 residues. V was clipped by 0 bases and J by 7 bases; unmatched bases: 4. Germline assignment: CDR1 SGHRS and CDR2 YFSETQ. The CDR3 nucleotides are TGCGCCAGCAGCTTGGGACAGGGATCAAATGAGCAGTTCTTC. Amino acids: CASSLGQGSNEQFF.

The chain has TRBV6-6 and TRBJ2-7; TRBD2 might be the D (6 bases). V lost 5 bases to trimming and J lost 4 bases, with 30 bases between them. Germline-derived CDR1 and CDR2 are MNHNY and SVGAGI (reference sequence). This CDR3 region has 19 residues. CDR3 DNA sequence: TGTGCCAGCAGTCGGACTCACCCCATTTTTATAGCGGAGAAATACGAGCAGTACTTC. It specifies CASSRTHPIFIAEKYEQYF.

The V call is TRBV18, the J call TRBJ1-1; TRBD1 is a possible D gene (6 bases). The germline gives CDR1 KGHSH, CDR2 LQKENI. V lost 5 bases and J lost 2, with 12 bases in between. The CDR3 extends over 14 amino acids. The CDR3 here is CASSSQGINTEAFF. The CDR3 region has the DNA TGTGCCAGCTCATCTCAGGGGATTAACACTGAAGCTTTCTTT.

The rearrangement links TRBV7-2 to TRBJ1-2; D is uncertain. The V gene lost 4 bases and the J gene lost 5 bases, with 5 bases spanning the gap. The germline V gene has CDR1 SGHTA and CDR2 FQGNSA. The CDR3 runs to 11 residues. The chain's CDR3 is CASSSLYGYTF. CDR3 nucleotides: TGTGCCAGCAGCTCTCTATATGGCTACACCTTC. Looking up the rest from reference TRBV7-2 and TRBJ1-2 gives the full variable domain: GAGVSQSPSNKVTEKGKDVELRCDPISGHTALYWYRQSLGQGLEFLIYFQGNSAPDKSGLPSDRFSAERTGGSVSTLTIQRTQQEDSAVYLCASSSLYGYTFGSGTRLTVV.

The table lists this clone with a count of one. The J gene is TRBJ2-5, the V gene TRBV19; the D gene is possibly TRBD1 (8 bases). Germline V gene sequence: CDR1 LNHDA, CDR2 SQIVND (reference sequence). Trimming removed 5 bases at V and 2 bases at J, with 15 bases between. This CDR3 has 15 amino acids. The CDR3 sequence is CASSLQGGMQETQYF. CDR3 bases: TGTGCCAGTAGTCTACAGGGGGGGATGCAAGAGACCCAGTACTTC.

Only one count was recorded for this clone. V and J are TRBV2 and TRBJ1-1; tentatively, D is TRBD1 (5 bases). CDR1 is SNHLY and CDR2 is FYNNEI in the germline V gene. The CDR3 loop spans 15 amino acids. The V and J ends lost 6 bases and 2 bases respectively, with 16 bases between them. CDR3 residues: CASSWQGVDNTEAFF. The CDR3 nucleotides read TGTGCCAGCAGCTGGCAGGGTGTGGACAACACTGAAGCTTTCTTT.

This clone has a handful of counts. The V and J genes are TRBV30 and TRBJ2-6, with 13 bases aligning to TRBD2. After removal of 0 bases from V and 4 bases from J, the junction contained 3 bases not matched to a gene. Per the germline V gene, CDR1 is GTSNPN and CDR2 is SVGIG (reference sequence). The CDR3 extends over 17 amino acids. The CDR3 DNA is TGTGCCTGGAGTGTGGGGACTAGCGGGACCGGGGCCAACGTCCTGACTTTC. Its protein product is CAWSVGTSGTGANVLTF.